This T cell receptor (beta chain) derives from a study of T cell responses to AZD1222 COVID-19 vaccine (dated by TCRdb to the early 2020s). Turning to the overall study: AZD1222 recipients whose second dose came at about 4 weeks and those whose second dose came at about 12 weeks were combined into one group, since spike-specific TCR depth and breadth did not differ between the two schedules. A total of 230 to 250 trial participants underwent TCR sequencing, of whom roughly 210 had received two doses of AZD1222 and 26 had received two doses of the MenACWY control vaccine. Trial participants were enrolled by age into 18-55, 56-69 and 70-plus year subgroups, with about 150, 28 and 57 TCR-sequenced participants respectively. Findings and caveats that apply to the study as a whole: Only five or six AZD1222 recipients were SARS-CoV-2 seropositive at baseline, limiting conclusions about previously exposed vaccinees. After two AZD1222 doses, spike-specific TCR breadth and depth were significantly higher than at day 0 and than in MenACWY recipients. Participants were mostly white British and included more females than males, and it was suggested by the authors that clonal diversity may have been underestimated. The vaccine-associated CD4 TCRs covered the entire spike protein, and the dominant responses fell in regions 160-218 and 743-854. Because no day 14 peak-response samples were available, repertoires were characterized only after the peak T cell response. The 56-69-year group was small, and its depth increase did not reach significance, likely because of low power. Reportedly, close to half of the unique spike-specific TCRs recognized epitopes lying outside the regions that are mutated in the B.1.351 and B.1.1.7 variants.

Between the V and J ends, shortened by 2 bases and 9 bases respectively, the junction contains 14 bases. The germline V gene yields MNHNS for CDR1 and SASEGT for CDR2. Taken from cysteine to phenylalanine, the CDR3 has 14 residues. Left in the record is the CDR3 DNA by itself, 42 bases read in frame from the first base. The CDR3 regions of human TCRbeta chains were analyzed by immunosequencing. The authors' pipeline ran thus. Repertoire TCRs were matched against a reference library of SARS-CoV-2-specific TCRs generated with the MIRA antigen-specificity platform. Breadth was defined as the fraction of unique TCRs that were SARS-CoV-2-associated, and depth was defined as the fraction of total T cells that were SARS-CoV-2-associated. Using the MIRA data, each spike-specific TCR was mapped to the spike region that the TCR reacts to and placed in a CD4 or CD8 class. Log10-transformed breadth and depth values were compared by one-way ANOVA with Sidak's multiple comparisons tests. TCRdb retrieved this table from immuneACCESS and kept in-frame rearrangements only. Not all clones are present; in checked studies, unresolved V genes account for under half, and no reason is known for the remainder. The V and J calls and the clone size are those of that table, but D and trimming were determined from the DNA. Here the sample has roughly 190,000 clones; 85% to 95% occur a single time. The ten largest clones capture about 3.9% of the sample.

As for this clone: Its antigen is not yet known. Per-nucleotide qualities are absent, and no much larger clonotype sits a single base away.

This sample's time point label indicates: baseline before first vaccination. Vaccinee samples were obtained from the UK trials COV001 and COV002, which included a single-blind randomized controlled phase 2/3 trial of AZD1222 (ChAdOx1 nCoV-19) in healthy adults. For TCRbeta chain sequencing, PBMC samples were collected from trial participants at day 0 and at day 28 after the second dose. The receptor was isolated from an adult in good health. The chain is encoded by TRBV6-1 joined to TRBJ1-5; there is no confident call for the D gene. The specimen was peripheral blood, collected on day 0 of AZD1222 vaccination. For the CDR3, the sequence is CASSESIEVWPQHF. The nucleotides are TGTGCCAGCAGTGAATCCATCGAGGTGTGGCCCCAGCATTTT.